The 3 T cell receptor beta chains in this list originate from one sample, sequenced in a study of T cell repertoires in cytomegalovirus infection. TCRdb processed the reads anew with MiXCR; each CDR3 protein has one entry. The table includes over 300,000 distinct CDR3 sequences, more than 8% detected once. The sequencing input was PBMCs. These receptors were obtained from a human donor in good health (CMV status not recorded). Some clones in this sample may be carry-over from other donors' samples.

This clonotype was observed a few times. The V gene is TRBV5-1, the J gene TRBJ2-7; D remains ambiguous. The CDR3 is 13 residues long. V gave up 2 bases and J gave up 3 bases, with 9 bases separating them. The germline gives CDR1 SGHRS, CDR2 YFSETQ. The CDR3 DNA is TGCGCCAGCAGCTTTGGAGACAACTACGAGCAGTACTTC. Translating it yields CASSFGDNYEQYF. Looking up the rest from reference TRBV5-1 and TRBJ2-7 gives the full variable domain: KAGVTQTPRYLIKTRGQQVTLSCSPISGHRSVSWYQQTPGQGLQFLFEYFSETQRNKGNFPGRFSGRQFSNSRSEMNVSTLELGDSALYLCASSFGDNYEQYFGPGTRLTVT.

The rearrangement uses TRBV5-1 and TRBJ1-2; D not resolved. The CDR3 runs 15 residues. Trimming stripped 4 bases from V and 5 bases from J, with 18 bases between. The germline V gene encodes CDR1 SGHRS and CDR2 YFSETQ. The CDR3 sequence is CASSRSGTETYGYTF. Written as DNA, the CDR3 is TGCGCCAGCAGCCGTTCGGGCACCGAGACTTATGGCTACACCTTC.

The V call is TRBV20-1, the J call TRBJ2-3; 8 positions match TRBD2. The CDR3 sequence is 16 residues long. Germline V lookup: CDR1 DFQATT, CDR2 SNEGSKA (reference sequence). The V segment lost 3 bases and the J segment 0 bases; nucleotides outside the gene matches: 8. CDR3 DNA sequence: TGCAGTGCTAGCAGCTTGGAGCGGGGGAGCACAGATACGCAGTATTTT. Translated: CSASSLERGSTDTQYF.